These 10 T cell receptor beta chains originate from one sample sequenced in a study of blood T cells in healthy people across ages (dated by TCRdb to 2013 to 2016). The library was made by 5' RACE. A second PCR of about 6 to 11 cycles was run with a J-beta primer mix and a sample-barcoded 5' primer. TCRdb reprocessed the public reads (quality trimming at Q25 with fastp, clone calling with MiXCR) and kept in-frame beta chains. For every CDR3 protein sequence, its rows merge into one entry that carries the most common genes and DNA. This sample has fewer than 2 million distinct CDR3 sequences in its table, and roughly 43% of those were observed once. Of the sample, 23% falls within the top ten clones. The sample taken for sequencing was blood. The receptors shown here come from a human donor in good health.

The chain couples TRBV20-1 to TRBJ1-2; D gene unclear. Between the trimmed V and J ends, which lost 0 bases and 4 bases, there was a span of 9 bases. The CDR3 sequence is 13 residues long. The V gene's germline CDR1 is DFQATT and CDR2 SNEGSKA (reference sequence). The CDR3 region is CSARDMRSYGYTF. The CDR3 coding sequence is TGCAGTGCTAGAGATATGAGGAGCTATGGCTACACCTTC.

In its sample, this clonotype was seen many times. The chain recombines TRBV4-3 with TRBJ2-1; D call uncertain. Germline CDR1 and CDR2: LGHNA and YSLEER. V was trimmed by 1 base and J by 3 bases, leaving 13 bases between them. The CDR3 contains 16 residues. CDR3 nucleotides: TGCGCCAGCAGCCAAGGGTCAGTCAGGATCTACAATGAGCAGTTCTTC. This translates into CASSQGSVRIYNEQFF.

This sequence joins TRBV2 and TRBJ2-7; 9 bases line up with TRBD1. The CDR3 extends over 14 amino acids. The germline V gene encodes CDR1 SNHLY and CDR2 FYNNEI. V lost 8 bases, J lost 1 base, and 6 bases stayed unmatched. CDR3 region: CASASDRGSYEQYF. For the CDR3, the DNA is TGTGCCAGCGCTTCGGACAGGGGTTCCTACGAGCAGTACTTC. The full variable domain, rest sourced from reference TRBV2 and TRBJ2-7, is EPEVTQTPSHQVTQMGQEVILRCVPISNHLYFYWYRQILGQKVEFLVSFYNNEISEKSEIFDDQFSVERPDGSNFTLKIRSTKLEDSAMYFCASASDRGSYEQYFGPGTRLTVT.

This clonotype was seen more than once but under ten times. This sequence joins TRBV20-1 and TRBJ2-1; 7 bases line up with TRBD1. The CDR3 sequence is 12 residues long. CDR1 DFQATT and CDR2 SNEGSKA come from the germline V gene (reference sequence). V lost 3 bases, J lost 6 bases, and 2 bases stayed unmatched. This CDR3 is CSASSGGNEQFF. The CDR3, as DNA: TGCAGTGCTAGTTCAGGGGGCAATGAGCAGTTCTTC.

There are many counts of this clonotype. The rearrangement uses TRBV6-5 and TRBJ2-3; the D is unclear. Germline-derived CDR1 and CDR2 are MNHEY and SVGAGI. The CDR3 is 13 amino acids. The V end lost 7 bases, the J end lost 0 bases, and 8 bases lay between the germline ends. The CDR3 bases are TGTGCCAGCAAGCCCACTAGCACAGATACGCAGTATTTT. It translates to CASKPTSTDTQYF.

The chain is built from TRBV9 and TRBJ1-1, with 7 positions matching TRBD1. Germline CDR1 reads SGDLS; CDR2 reads YYNGEE. The junction had 11 bases not matched to a gene; V was cut back by 1 base and J by 5 bases. The CDR3 is made up of 16 amino acids. The CDR3 here is CASSVIFGQVGTEAFF. The CDR3 bases are TGTGCCAGCAGCGTAATATTCGGACAGGTGGGAACTGAAGCTTTCTTT. Using reference TRBV9 and TRBJ1-1 for the parts outside the CDR3, the full variable domain is DSGVTQTPKHLITATGQRVTLRCSPRSGDLSVYWYQQSLDQGLQFLIQYYNGEERAKGNILERFSAQQFPDLHSELNLSSLELGDSALYFCASSVIFGQVGTEAFFGQGTRLTVV.

V gene TRBV18 combines with J gene TRBJ2-1; D gene ambiguous. The CDR3 is made up of 15 amino acids. Germline CDR1 is KGHSH and CDR2 is LQKENI. Trimming stripped 1 base from V and 1 base from J, with 8 bases between. The chain's CDR3 is CASSPLRFSYNEQFF. The CDR3 DNA is TGTGCCAGCTCACCACTACGTTTTTCCTACAATGAGCAGTTCTTC.

In its sample, this clonotype was seen a few times. The chain joins TRBV20-1 to TRBJ2-3, with D tentatively TRBD1 or TRBD2 (5 bases each). The CDR3 totals 14 residues. Trimming removed 3 bases at V and 6 bases at J, with 16 bases between. Germline loops: CDR1 DFQATT, CDR2 SNEGSKA (reference sequence). CDR3 amino acids: CSARWGIRMDTQYF. The CDR3 DNA reads TGCAGTGCTAGGTGGGGGATAAGGATGGATACGCAGTATTTT.

This clonotype was counted only a few times. V gene TRBV5-1 combines with J gene TRBJ1-1; maybe TRBD1 (6 bases). With 2 bases removed from V and 2 bases from J, the gap between germline ends came to 13 bases. Germline-derived CDR1 and CDR2 are SGHRS and YFSETQ. The CDR3 covers 15 residues. The CDR3 sequence: CASSLGGTINTEAFF. DNA for the CDR3: TGCGCCAGCAGCTTAGGCGGGACAATTAACACTGAAGCTTTCTTT.

The chain employs TRBV4-2 and TRBJ2-1; 7 bases map to TRBD2. The length of the CDR3 is 17 residues. The V gene's germline CDR1 is LGHNA and CDR2 YNFKEQ. The V gene end was trimmed by 2 bases and the J gene end by 4 bases; junction bases not matched to a gene: 11. CDR3 DNA: TGTGCCAGCAGCCAATCGGAGGCGGGGGTACTTTACAATGAGCAGTTCTTC. This sequence encodes CASSQSEAGVLYNEQFF.